This T cell receptor (beta chain) emerged from a study of cytomegalovirus exposure and HLA in healthy donors. Regarding the study as a whole: The listing of 150 to 200 TCR beta chains classed them as cytomegalovirus-associated.

PCR amplification relied on 60 Vbeta primers (plus 13 Jbeta primers). Some clones are missing from TCRdb's copy, which holds only in-frame ones; the method was immunoSEQ multiplex PCR. The sample records 110,000 or so clones, approximately 80% being singletons. This clone was detected only a few times. Its cognate antigen is unknown. V lost 2 bases and J 1 base, leaving 12 bases between the germline ends. The CDR3 is 15 amino acids. In germline, CDR1 is WNHNN, CDR2 SYGVQD (reference sequence). Material: PBMCs. The sequence was collected from a woman aged 18-29 years in good health and CMV-seronegative. The chain employs TRBV10-1 and TRBJ2-7, with D maybe TRBD1 (6 bases). CDR3 DNA sequence: TGCGCCAGCAGTGAGCCAGGGGTGGGTTCCTACGAGCAGTACTTC. Amino acid sequence: CASSEPGVGSYEQYF.